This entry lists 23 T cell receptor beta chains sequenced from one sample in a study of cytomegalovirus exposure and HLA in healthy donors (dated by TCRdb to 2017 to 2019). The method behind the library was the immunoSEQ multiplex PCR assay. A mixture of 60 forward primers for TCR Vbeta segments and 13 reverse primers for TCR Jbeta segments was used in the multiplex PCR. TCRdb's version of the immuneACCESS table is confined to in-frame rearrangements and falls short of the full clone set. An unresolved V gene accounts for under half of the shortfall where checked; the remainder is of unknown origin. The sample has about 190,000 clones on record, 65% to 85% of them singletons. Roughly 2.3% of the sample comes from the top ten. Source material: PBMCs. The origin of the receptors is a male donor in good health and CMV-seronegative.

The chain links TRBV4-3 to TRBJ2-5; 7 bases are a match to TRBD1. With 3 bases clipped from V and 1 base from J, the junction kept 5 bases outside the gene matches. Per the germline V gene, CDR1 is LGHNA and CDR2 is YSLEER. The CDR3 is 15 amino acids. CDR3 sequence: CASSQGEGAQETQYF. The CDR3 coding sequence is TGCGCCAGCAGCCAGGGAGAGGGGGCCCAAGAGACCCAGTACTTC.

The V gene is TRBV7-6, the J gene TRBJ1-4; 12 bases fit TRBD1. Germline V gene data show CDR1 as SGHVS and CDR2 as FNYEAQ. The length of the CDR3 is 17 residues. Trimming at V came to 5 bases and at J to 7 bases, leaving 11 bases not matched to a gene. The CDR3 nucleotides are TGTGCCAGCAGCCCGGGACAGGGGGCGCATCTATCTGAAAAACTGTTTTTT. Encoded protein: CASSPGQGAHLSEKLFF.

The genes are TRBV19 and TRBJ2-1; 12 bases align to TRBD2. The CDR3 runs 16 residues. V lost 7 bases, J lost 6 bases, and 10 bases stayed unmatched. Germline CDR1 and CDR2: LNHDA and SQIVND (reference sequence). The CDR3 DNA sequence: TGTGCCAGTACCATCACTTGGACTAGCGGGATCAATGAGCAGTTCTTC. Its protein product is CASTITWTSGINEQFF.

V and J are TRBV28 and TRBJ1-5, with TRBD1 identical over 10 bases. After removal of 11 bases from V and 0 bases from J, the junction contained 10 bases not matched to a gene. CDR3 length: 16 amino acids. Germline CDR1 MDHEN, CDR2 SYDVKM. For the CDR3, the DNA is TGTGCCGCCCGGGACAGGGGACGAGGTAGCAATCAGCCCCAGCATTTT. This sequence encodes CAARDRGRGSNQPQHF.

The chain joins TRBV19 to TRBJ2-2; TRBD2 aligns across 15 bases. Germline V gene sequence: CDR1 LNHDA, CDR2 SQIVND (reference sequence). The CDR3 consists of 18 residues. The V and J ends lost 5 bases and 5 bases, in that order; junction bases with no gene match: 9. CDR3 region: CASSPSGLAGGGTGELFF. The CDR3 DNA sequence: TGTGCCAGTAGTCCCTCGGGACTAGCGGGAGGTGGGACCGGGGAGCTGTTTTTT.

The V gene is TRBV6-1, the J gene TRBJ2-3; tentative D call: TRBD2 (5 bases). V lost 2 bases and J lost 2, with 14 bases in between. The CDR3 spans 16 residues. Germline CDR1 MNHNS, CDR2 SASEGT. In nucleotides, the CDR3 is TGTGCCAGCAGTGAAATAGGGAACGGACTCACAGATACGCAGTATTTT. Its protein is CASSEIGNGLTDTQYF.

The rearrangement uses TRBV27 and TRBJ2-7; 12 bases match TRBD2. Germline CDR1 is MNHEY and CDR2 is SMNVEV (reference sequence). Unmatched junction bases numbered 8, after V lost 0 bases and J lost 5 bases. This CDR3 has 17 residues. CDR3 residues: CASSLSRLAGGIDEQYF. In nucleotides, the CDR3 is TGTGCCAGCAGTTTATCCCGGCTAGCGGGAGGGATAGACGAGCAGTACTTC.

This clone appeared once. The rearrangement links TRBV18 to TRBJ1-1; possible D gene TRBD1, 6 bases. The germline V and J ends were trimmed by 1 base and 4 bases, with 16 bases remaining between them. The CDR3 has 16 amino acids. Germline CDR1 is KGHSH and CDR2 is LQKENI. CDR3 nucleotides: TGTGCCAGCTCACCACTTGGCAGGGGTTGGAGCACTGAAGCTTTCTTT. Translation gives CASSPLGRGWSTEAFF.

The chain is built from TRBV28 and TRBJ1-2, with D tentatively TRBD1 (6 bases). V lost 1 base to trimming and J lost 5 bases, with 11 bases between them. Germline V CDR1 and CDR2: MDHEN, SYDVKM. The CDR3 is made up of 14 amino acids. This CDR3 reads CASSLYRASYGYTF. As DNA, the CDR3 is TGTGCCAGCAGTTTATACAGGGCCTCGTATGGCTACACCTTC.

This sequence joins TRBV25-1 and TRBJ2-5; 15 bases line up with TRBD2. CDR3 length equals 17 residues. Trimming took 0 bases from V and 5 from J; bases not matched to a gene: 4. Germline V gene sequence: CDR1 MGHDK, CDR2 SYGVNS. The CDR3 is CASSEYRGLAGGETQYF. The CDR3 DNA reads TGTGCCAGCAGTGAATATAGGGGACTAGCGGGAGGCGAGACCCAGTACTTC.

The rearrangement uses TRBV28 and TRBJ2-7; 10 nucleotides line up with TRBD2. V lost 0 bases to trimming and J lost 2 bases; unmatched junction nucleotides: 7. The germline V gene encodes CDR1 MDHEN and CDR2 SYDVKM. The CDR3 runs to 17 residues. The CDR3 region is CASSLWPSGRSPYEQYF. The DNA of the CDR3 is TGTGCCAGCAGTTTATGGCCTAGCGGGAGATCCCCCTACGAGCAGTACTTC.

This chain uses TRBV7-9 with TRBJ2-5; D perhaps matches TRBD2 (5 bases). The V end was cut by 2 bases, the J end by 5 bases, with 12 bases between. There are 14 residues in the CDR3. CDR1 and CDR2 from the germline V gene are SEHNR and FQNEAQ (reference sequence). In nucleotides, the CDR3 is TGTGCCAGCAGCTTAAGAGGGCGGAAGGAGACCCAGTACTTC. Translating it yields CASSLRGRKETQYF. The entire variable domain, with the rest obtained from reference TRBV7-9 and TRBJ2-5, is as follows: DTGVSQNPRHKITKRGQNVTFRCDPISEHNRLYWYRQTLGQGPEFLTYFQNEAQLEKSRLLSDRFSAERPKGSFSTLEIQRTEQGDSAMYLCASSLRGRKETQYFGPGTRLLVL.

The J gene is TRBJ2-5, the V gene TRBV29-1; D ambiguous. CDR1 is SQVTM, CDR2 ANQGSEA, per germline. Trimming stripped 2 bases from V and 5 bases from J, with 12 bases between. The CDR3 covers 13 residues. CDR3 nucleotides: TGCAGCGTTGAATTGCTGCTTCAGGAGACCCAGTACTTC. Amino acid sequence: CSVELLLQETQYF.

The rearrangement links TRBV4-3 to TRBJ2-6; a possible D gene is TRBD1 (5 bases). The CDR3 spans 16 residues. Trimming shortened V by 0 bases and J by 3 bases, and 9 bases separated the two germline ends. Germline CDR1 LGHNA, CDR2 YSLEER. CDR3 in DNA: TGCGCCAGCAGCCAAGATGGCAGGGTTGGGGCCAACGTCCTGACTTTC. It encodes CASSQDGRVGANVLTF.

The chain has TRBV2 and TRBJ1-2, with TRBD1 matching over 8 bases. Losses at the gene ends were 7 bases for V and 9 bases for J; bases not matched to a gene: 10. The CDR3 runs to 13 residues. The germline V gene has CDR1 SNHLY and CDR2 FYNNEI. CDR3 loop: CASTSGQGWSYTF. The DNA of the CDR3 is TGTGCCAGCACCTCCGGACAGGGATGGAGCTACACCTTC.

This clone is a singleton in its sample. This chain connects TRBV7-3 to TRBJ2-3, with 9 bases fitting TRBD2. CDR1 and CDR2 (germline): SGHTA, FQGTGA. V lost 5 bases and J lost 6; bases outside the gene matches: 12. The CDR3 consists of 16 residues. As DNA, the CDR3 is TGTGCCAGCAGCCCGCTCGGGCGGGGGGGCGTGGATACGCAGTATTTT. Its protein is CASSPLGRGGVDTQYF. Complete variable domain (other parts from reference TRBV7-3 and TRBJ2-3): GAGVSQTPSNKVTEKGKYVELRCDPISGHTALYWYRQSLGQGPEFLIYFQGTGAADDSGLPNDRFFAVRPEGSVSTLKIQRTERGDSAVYLCASSPLGRGGVDTQYFGPGTRLTVL.

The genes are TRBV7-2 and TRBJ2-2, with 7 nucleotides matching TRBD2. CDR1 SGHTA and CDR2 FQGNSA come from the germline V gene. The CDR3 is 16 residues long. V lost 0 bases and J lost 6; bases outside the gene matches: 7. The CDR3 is CASSLAALRGAGELFF. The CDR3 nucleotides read TGTGCCAGCAGCTTAGCGGCCCTACGGGGGGCCGGGGAGCTGTTTTTT.

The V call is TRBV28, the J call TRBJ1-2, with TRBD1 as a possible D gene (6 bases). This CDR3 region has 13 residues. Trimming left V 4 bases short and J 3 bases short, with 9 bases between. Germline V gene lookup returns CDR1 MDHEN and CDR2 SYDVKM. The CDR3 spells CASSSQGYYGYTF. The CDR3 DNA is TGTGCCAGCAGTTCCCAGGGGTACTATGGCTACACCTTC.

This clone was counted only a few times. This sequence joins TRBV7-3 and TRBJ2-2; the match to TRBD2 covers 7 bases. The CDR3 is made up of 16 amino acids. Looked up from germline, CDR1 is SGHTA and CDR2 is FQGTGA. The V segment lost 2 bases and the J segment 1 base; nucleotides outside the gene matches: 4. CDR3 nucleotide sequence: TGTGCCAGCAGCTTATTGGGGGGGAAGAACACCGGGGAGCTGTTTTTT. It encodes CASSLLGGKNTGELFF.

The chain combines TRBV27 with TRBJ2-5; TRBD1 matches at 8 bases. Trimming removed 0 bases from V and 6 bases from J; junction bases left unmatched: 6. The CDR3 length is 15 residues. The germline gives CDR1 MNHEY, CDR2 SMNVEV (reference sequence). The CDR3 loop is CASSLSGQGWQTQYF. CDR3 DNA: TGTGCCAGCAGTTTATCCGGACAGGGTTGGCAGACCCAGTACTTC.

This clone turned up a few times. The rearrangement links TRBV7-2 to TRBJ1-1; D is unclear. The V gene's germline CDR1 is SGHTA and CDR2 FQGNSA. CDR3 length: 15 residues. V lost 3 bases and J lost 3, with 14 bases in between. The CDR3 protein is CASSFGLMIYTEAFF. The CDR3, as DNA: TGTGCCAGCAGCTTCGGTCTCATGATATACACTGAAGCTTTCTTT.

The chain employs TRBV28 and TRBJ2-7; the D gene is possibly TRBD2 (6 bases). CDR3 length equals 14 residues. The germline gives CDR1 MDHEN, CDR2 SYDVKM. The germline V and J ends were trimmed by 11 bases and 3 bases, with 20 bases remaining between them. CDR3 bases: TGTGCCGCTATGCGGGACCGAAATATCTACGAGCAGTACTTC. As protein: CAAMRDRNIYEQYF.

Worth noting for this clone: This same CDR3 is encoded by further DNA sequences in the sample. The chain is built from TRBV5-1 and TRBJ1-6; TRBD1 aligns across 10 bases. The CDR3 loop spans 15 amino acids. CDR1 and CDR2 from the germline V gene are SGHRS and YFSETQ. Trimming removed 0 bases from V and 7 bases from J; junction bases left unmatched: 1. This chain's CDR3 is CASSLGDRGNSPLHF. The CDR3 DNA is TGCGCCAGCAGCTTGGGGGACAGGGGCAATTCACCCCTCCACTTT.